This entry concerns a single T cell receptor beta chain. This table comes from immunoSEQ multiplex PCR, and its TCRdb copy is limited to in-frame clones, with some not included. The profile shows approximately 76,000 clones, around nine tenths of them singletons. There are 13 residues in the CDR3. V lost 7 bases and J lost 6, with 13 bases in between. Germline V gene sequence: CDR1 MGHRA, CDR2 YSYEKL. This sample is part of a study of T cell responses to AZD1222 COVID-19 vaccine. The V call is TRBV4-1, the J call TRBJ1-5; possibly TRBD1 for D (5 bases). The specimen was peripheral blood, collected on day 0 of MenACWY control vaccination. This clonotype was sampled from an adult in good health. CDR3 protein: CASNDGGTQPQHF. The CDR3 DNA reads TGCGCCAGCAACGACGGGGGAACTCAGCCCCAGCATTTT.